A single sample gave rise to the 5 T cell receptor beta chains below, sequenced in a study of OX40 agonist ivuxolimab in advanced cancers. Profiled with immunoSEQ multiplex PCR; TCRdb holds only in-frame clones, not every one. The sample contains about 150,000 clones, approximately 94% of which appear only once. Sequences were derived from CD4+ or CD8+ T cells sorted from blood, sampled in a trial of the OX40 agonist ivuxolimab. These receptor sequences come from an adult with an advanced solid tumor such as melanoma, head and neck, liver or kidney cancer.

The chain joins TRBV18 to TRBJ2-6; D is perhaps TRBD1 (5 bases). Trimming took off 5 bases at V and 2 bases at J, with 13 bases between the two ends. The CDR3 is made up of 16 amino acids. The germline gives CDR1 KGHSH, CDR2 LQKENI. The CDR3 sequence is CASSSQTGPGANVLTF. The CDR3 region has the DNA TGTGCCAGCTCATCCCAAACAGGACCTGGGGCCAACGTCCTGACTTTC.

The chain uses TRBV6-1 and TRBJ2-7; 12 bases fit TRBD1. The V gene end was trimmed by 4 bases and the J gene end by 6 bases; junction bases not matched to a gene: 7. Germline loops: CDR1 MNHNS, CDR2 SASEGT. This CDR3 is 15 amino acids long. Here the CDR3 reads CASSGEGQGASEQYF. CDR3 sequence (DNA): TGTGCCAGCAGTGGGGAGGGACAGGGGGCAAGCGAGCAGTACTTC.

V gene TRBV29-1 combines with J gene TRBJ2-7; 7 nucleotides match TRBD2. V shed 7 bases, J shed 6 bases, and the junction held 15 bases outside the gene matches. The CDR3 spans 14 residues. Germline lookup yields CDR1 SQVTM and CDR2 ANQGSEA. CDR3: CSAWVGSWGGEQYF. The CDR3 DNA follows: TGCAGCGCCTGGGTTGGCTCCTGGGGGGGCGAGCAGTACTTC.

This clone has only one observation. CDR3 loop: CASRRGIGYDTGELFF. CDR3 in DNA: TGTGCCAGCAGACGGGGTATAGGGTATGACACCGGGGAGCTGTTTTTT. V is TRBV7-2 and J is TRBJ2-2, with D perhaps TRBD2 (5 bases). The V gene lost 6 bases and the J gene lost 3 bases, with 17 bases spanning the gap. The CDR3 has 16 residues. Germline V lookup: CDR1 SGHTA, CDR2 FQGNSA.

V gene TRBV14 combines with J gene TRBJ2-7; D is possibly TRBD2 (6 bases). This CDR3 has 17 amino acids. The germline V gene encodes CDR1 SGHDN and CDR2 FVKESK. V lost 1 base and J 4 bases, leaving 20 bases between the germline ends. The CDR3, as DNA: TGTGCCAGCAGCCAAGGTTGGTTTTCGGGAGAGGCTTACGAGCAGTACTTC. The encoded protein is CASSQGWFSGEAYEQYF.